The entry below gives a single T cell receptor beta chain sequence along with its context. What this receptor recognizes is not known. No quality values exist for individual bases; no much larger clone is one base distant. The CDR3 goes from the cysteine to the phenylalanine over 16 residues. Only the CDR3 portion is preserved as DNA: 48 bases, with reading frame beginning at the first base. The germline V gene (reference sequence) yields LNHDA for CDR1 and SQIVND for CDR2. V lost 6 bases and J lost 4 bases, and the count of bases not matched to a germline gene is 11. The time point tag for this specimen amounts to: about 28 days (+/-7) after the second vaccine dose. Because spike-specific TCR depth and breadth did not differ between the two schedules, AZD1222 recipients who got a second dose at roughly 4 weeks were pooled with those who got a second dose at roughly 12 weeks. The vaccinee samples were drawn from two UK trials, COV001 and COV002, one of which was a single-blind randomized controlled phase 2/3 trial testing AZD1222 (ChAdOx1 nCoV-19) in healthy adults. For TCRbeta chain sequencing, PBMC samples were collected from trial participants at day 0 and at day 28 after the second dose.

The entry originates in a study of T cell responses to AZD1222 COVID-19 vaccine (dated by TCRdb to the early 2020s). At the level of the whole study: A total of approximately 230 trial participants underwent TCR sequencing, of whom some 210 received two doses of AZD1222 and some 26 received two doses of the MenACWY control vaccine. Trial participants were enrolled by age into subgroups of 18-55, 56-69 and 70-plus years, and around 150, 29 and 61 TCR-sequenced participants, respectively, were included in these subgroups.

The CDR3 regions of human TCRbeta chains were subjected to immunosequencing. For the original study's pipeline: Repertoire TCRs were matched against a reference library of SARS-CoV-2-specific TCRs generated with the MIRA antigen-specificity platform. Breadth meant the fraction of unique TCRs that were SARS-CoV-2-associated, whereas depth meant the fraction of total T cells that were SARS-CoV-2-associated. Using the MIRA data, each spike-specific TCR was mapped to the spike region that the TCR reacts to and placed in a CD4 or CD8 class. Log10-transformed breadth and depth values were compared by one-way ANOVA with Sidak's multiple comparisons tests. TCRdb holds this immuneACCESS table with in-frame rearrangements only. Some clones are missing; in checked studies, unresolved V genes explain under half, and the rest has no known cause. For V, J and clone size, that table is used; D and trimming come from the DNA. This sample is represented by 180,000 or so clones; approximately 90% of them were singletons. About 1.5% of the sample comes from the top ten.

Results and caveats for the whole study, not just this receptor: The vaccine-associated CD4 TCRs covered the entire spike protein, and the dominant responses fell in regions 160-218 and 743-854. Nearly half of unique spike-specific TCRs reportedly recognized epitopes outside regions mutated in the B.1.351 and B.1.1.7 variants. Most participants were white British and females outnumbered males, and the authors suggested that clonal diversity may have been underestimated. Conclusions about previously exposed vaccinees were limited because only a handful of AZD1222 recipients were SARS-CoV-2 seropositive at baseline. In the small 56-69-year group, the increase in depth fell short of significance, most likely because of low power. Because no day 14 peak-response samples were available, the repertoires could be characterized only after the peak T cell response. Spike-specific TCR breadth and depth rose significantly after two AZD1222 doses compared with day 0 and with MenACWY recipients.

The receptor chain draws on TRBV19 and TRBJ2-3, with 9 bases matching TRBD2. The sequence derives from an adult who received the AZD1222 COVID-19 vaccine. The sample was peripheral blood, taken 28 days after the second AZD1222 dose. The nucleotide sequence is TGTGCCAGTAGCTCAAGGCGGGAGGGTATTTCAGATACGCAGTATTTT. This codes for CASSSRREGISDTQYF. The variable domain in full, with residues beyond the CDR3 obtained from the reference TRBV19 and TRBJ2-3 genes, is DGGITQSPKYLFRKEGQNVTLSCEQNLNHDAMYWYRQDPGQGLRLIYYSQIVNDFQKGDIAEGYSVSREKKESFPLTVTSAQKNPTAFYLCASSSRREGISDTQYFGPGTRLTVL.